A selection of T cell receptor beta chains follows, all from one sample in a study of human T cells and chemical hapten exposure. MiXCR, applied by TCRdb to the RACE reads, yields one record per CDR3 protein. The sample consists of around 120,000 distinct CDR3 sequences, about 10% of them appearing once. Sequences were derived from whole blood, sampled in connection with sensitization to the hapten diphenylcyclopropenone (DPC). These receptors were obtained from a woman between 35 and 50 years old with alopecia areata. Some clones in this sample may be carry-over from other donors' samples. Both conserved end residues are part of each CDR3. The D gene is left open where the match is weak. Clone sizes are given selectively: once, few, many, or a class where the clone is expanded.

d_gene: .; abundance: many; j_gene: TRBJ1-4; v_gene: TRBV4-3; CDR3nt: TGCGCCAGCAGCCAAGAAGTTAGAGGGAGAGTGGAAAAACTGTTTTTT; CDR3aa: CASSQEVRGRVEKLFF
d_gene: .; abundance: .; j_gene: TRBJ1-3; v_gene: TRBV20-1; CDR3nt: TGCAGTGCTAGAGCAGAATCTATGCGGTCTGGAAACACCATATATTTT; CDR3aa: CSARAESMRSGNTIYF
d_gene: TRBD1; abundance: few; j_gene: TRBJ1-2; v_gene: TRBV29-1; CDR3nt: TGCAGCGGCAGGGGGACAGGGTTGGACTATGGCTACACCTTC; CDR3aa: CSGRGTGLDYGYTF
d_gene: TRBD1; abundance: many; j_gene: TRBJ1-5; v_gene: TRBV20-1; CDR3nt: TGCAGTGCTAGCGGACAGGGGGAAACACAGCCCCAGCATTTT; CDR3aa: CSASGQGETQPQHF
d_gene: .; abundance: few; j_gene: TRBJ1-2; v_gene: TRBV12-3/TRBV12-4; CDR3nt: TGTGCCAGCAGTTTAGCGGGACACCGAAACTATGGCTACACCTTC; CDR3aa: CASSLAGHRNYGYTF
d_gene: .; abundance: many; j_gene: TRBJ2-1; v_gene: TRBV20-1; CDR3nt: TGCAGTGCTGGGGGACTCGGCCTAGGCAATGAGCAGTTCTTC; CDR3aa: CSAGGLGLGNEQFF
d_gene: .; abundance: many; j_gene: TRBJ1-1; v_gene: TRBV6-2/TRBV6-3; CDR3nt: TGTGCCAGCCCCAGACGGGGGAACACTGAAGCTTTCTTT; CDR3aa: CASPRRGNTEAFF
d_gene: .; abundance: many; j_gene: TRBJ2-1; v_gene: TRBV2; CDR3nt: TGTGCCAGCAGTAGGGACTCCTCAACTCGGTCAAATGAGCAGTTCTTC; CDR3aa: CASSRDSSTRSNEQFF
d_gene: .; abundance: .; j_gene: TRBJ1-1; v_gene: TRBV29-1; CDR3nt: TGCAGCGTAATCCGGACCGGGGAAGCTTTCTTT; CDR3aa: CSVIRTGEAFF
d_gene: .; abundance: .; j_gene: TRBJ2-1; v_gene: TRBV19; CDR3nt: TGTGCCAGTAGTATTGATTTTAAGGGCGCGTTACCGCAGTTCTTC; CDR3aa: CASSIDFKGALPQFF
d_gene: TRBD1; abundance: .; j_gene: TRBJ1-1; v_gene: TRBV6-6; CDR3nt: TGTGCCAGCAGTTACGGCCCGAACAGGGGGCGTACTGAAGCTTTCTTT; CDR3aa: CASSYGPNRGRTEAFF
d_gene: TRBD1; abundance: .; j_gene: TRBJ1-1; v_gene: TRBV4-2; CDR3nt: TGTGCCAGCAGAGCGACAGGGACGGATGACACTGAAGCTTTCTTT; CDR3aa: CASRATGTDDTEAFF
d_gene: .; abundance: few; j_gene: TRBJ1-6; v_gene: TRBV7-9; CDR3nt: TGTGCCAGCAGCTTCGACTCTTATAATTCACCCCTCCACTTT; CDR3aa: CASSFDSYNSPLHF
d_gene: .; abundance: .; j_gene: TRBJ1-5; v_gene: TRBV7-2; CDR3nt: TGTGCCAGCAGCCAGATGGGTACGCGGCAGCCCCAGCATTTT; CDR3aa: CASSQMGTRQPQHF
d_gene: .; abundance: many; j_gene: TRBJ1-3; v_gene: TRBV12-3/TRBV12-4; CDR3nt: TGTGCCACCGGGGGTTGGGGCTCTGGAAACACCATATATTTT; CDR3aa: CATGGWGSGNTIYF
d_gene: TRBD1; abundance: many; j_gene: TRBJ1-2; v_gene: TRBV7-2; CDR3nt: TGTGCCAGCAGCTCGGCAGGACAGGGGCCAGGCTACACCTTC; CDR3aa: CASSSAGQGPGYTF
d_gene: .; abundance: .; j_gene: TRBJ1-1; v_gene: TRBV28; CDR3nt: TGTGCCAGCGGACTTTTGAACACTGAAGCTTTCTTT; CDR3aa: CASGLLNTEAFF
d_gene: .; abundance: few; j_gene: TRBJ2-2; v_gene: TRBV5-1; CDR3nt: TGCGCCAGCAGCTTGGCCCTTGGGAGCACCGGGGAGCTGTTTTTT; CDR3aa: CASSLALGSTGELFF
d_gene: .; abundance: .; j_gene: TRBJ2-1; v_gene: TRBV6-2/TRBV6-3; CDR3nt: TGTGCCAGCAGTTCCCTGGGGGGTAGCTCCTACAATGAGCAGTTCTTC; CDR3aa: CASSSLGGSSYNEQFF
d_gene: .; abundance: many; j_gene: TRBJ1-5; v_gene: TRBV6-2/TRBV6-3; CDR3nt: TGTGCCAGCAGCCTGGCGGGACAAAGCAATCAGCCCCAGCATTTT; CDR3aa: CASSLAGQSNQPQHF
d_gene: .; abundance: .; j_gene: TRBJ2-3; v_gene: TRBV19; CDR3nt: TGTGCCAGCTCAGTAGGGCCGACCACAGATACGCAGTATTTT; CDR3aa: CASSVGPTTDTQYF
d_gene: .; abundance: few; j_gene: TRBJ2-7; v_gene: TRBV7-9; CDR3nt: TGTGCCAGCAGCTTAGCCGGCTTCCCCTACGAGCAGTACTTC; CDR3aa: CASSLAGFPYEQYF
d_gene: .; abundance: many; j_gene: TRBJ2-7; v_gene: TRBV28; CDR3nt: TGTGCCAGCAGCCCGGACAGCGTTGGCTCCTACGAGCAGTACTTC; CDR3aa: CASSPDSVGSYEQYF
d_gene: .; abundance: .; j_gene: TRBJ2-2; v_gene: TRBV7-9; CDR3nt: TGTGCCTGCAGCTTAGGGTCCGGGGAGCTGTTTTTT; CDR3aa: CACSLGSGELFF
d_gene: .; abundance: .; j_gene: TRBJ2-5; v_gene: TRBV6-5; CDR3nt: TGTGCCAGCAGATCCGTCTTACAGTTCCCGCAAGAGACCCAGTACTTC; CDR3aa: CASRSVLQFPQETQYF
d_gene: .; abundance: .; j_gene: TRBJ2-6; v_gene: TRBV6-6; CDR3nt: TGTGCCAGCAGTTACCCCTCCCGGGGGCCCGCCAGCTCTGGGGCCAACGTCCTGACTTTC; CDR3aa: CASSYPSRGPASSGANVLTF
d_gene: .; abundance: many; j_gene: TRBJ2-1; v_gene: TRBV30; CDR3nt: TGTGCCTGGAGTGTGAACAGAGGGGAGCAGTTCTTC; CDR3aa: CAWSVNRGEQFF
d_gene: .; abundance: few; j_gene: TRBJ1-3; v_gene: TRBV11-2; CDR3nt: TGTGCCAGCAGCTTACGTGGACAAGGTTCTGGAAACACCATATATTTT; CDR3aa: CASSLRGQGSGNTIYF
d_gene: .; abundance: .; j_gene: TRBJ1-1; v_gene: TRBV6-1; CDR3nt: TGTGCCAGCACCATTTCCCCATTCACTGAAGCTTTCTTT; CDR3aa: CASTISPFTEAFF
d_gene: TRBD1; abundance: .; j_gene: TRBJ2-7; v_gene: TRBV12-5; CDR3nt: TGTGCTAGTGGTTTGGCCGGCGGGTTCTCCGGGACAGGCCACCACGAGCAGTACTTC; CDR3aa: CASGLAGGFSGTGHHEQYF
d_gene: .; abundance: few; j_gene: TRBJ2-3; v_gene: TRBV7-9; CDR3nt: TGTGCCAGCACAGGAATCACAGATACGCAGTATTTT; CDR3aa: CASTGITDTQYF
d_gene: TRBD2; abundance: .; j_gene: TRBJ2-5; v_gene: TRBV7-3; CDR3nt: TGTGCCAGCGCCGAATCGGGAGGGCCCCAAGAGACCCAGTACTTC; CDR3aa: CASAESGGPQETQYF
d_gene: .; abundance: few; j_gene: TRBJ2-1; v_gene: TRBV19; CDR3nt: TGTGCCAGTAGTATAGATCAGAGGGCCCCATTCTTC; CDR3aa: CASSIDQRAPFF
d_gene: .; abundance: few; j_gene: TRBJ2-7; v_gene: TRBV11-2; CDR3nt: TGTGCCAGCAGCTTAGCCGGCCGATACGAGCAGTACTTC; CDR3aa: CASSLAGRYEQYF
d_gene: .; abundance: many; j_gene: TRBJ2-1; v_gene: TRBV6-6; CDR3nt: TGTGCCAGCAGGGGCCCCTTAGCAAGTGAGCAGTTCTTC; CDR3aa: CASRGPLASEQFF